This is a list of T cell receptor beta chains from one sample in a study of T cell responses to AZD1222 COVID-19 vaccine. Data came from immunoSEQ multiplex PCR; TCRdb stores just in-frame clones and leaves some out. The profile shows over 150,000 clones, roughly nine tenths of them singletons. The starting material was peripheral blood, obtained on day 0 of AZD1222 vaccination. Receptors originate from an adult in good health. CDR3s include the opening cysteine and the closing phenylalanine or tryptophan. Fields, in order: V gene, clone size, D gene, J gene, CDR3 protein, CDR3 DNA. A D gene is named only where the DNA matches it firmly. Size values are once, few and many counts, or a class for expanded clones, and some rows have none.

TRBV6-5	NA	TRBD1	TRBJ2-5	CASSYSQGGQETQYF	TGTGCCAGCAGTTACTCACAGGGGGGCCAAGAGACCCAGTACTTC
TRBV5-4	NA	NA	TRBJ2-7	CASSFYRAEQYF	TGTGCCAGCAGCTTCTACAGAGCCGAGCAGTACTTC
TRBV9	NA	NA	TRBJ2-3	CASSVGSGPDTQYF	TGTGCCAGCAGCGTAGGGTCAGGGCCAGATACGCAGTATTTT
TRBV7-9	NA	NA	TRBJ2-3	CASSLGRGGSGITDTQYF	TGTGCCAGCAGCTTAGGGCGTGGTGGTAGCGGAATCACAGATACGCAGTATTTT
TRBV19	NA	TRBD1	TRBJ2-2	CASRVGQRQNRNTGELFF	TGTGCCAGCCGAGTGGGACAGAGACAAAATCGTAACACCGGGGAGCTGTTTTTT
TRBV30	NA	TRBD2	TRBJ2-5	CAWSVLGGGTETQYF	TGTGCCTGGAGTGTACTTGGGGGGGGGACGGAGACCCAGTACTTC
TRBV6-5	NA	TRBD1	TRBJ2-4	CASREDRGRVW	TGTGCCAGCAGGGAGGACAGGGGCCGAGTTTGG
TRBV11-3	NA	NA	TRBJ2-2	CASSIGGAGELFF	TGTGCCAGCAGCATCGGAGGGGCCGGGGAGCTGTTTTTT
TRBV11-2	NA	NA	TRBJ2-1	CASSLHGGSSYNEQFF	TGTGCCAGCAGCTTACACGGGGGTAGCTCCTACAATGAGCAGTTCTTC
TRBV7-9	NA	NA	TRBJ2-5	CASSPSRVAQETQYF	TGTGCCAGCAGCCCATCCAGGGTGGCGCAAGAGACCCAGTACTTC
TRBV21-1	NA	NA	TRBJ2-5	CASTNSGTGVPLVGTQYF	TGTGCCAGCACCAACTCCGGGACAGGGGTCCCCCTCGTCGGGACCCAGTACTTC
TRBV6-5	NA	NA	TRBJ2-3	CASRRDKSTDTQYF	TGTGCCAGCAGGAGGGACAAGAGCACAGATACGCAGTATTTT
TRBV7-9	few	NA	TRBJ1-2	CASSLGNVGVTSHSGYTF	TGTGCCAGCAGCTTGGGGAACGTTGGTGTAACGAGTCATTCTGGCTACACCTTC
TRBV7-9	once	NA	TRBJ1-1	CASSFLRGNTEAFF	TGTGCCAGCAGCTTCCTCCGAGGGAACACTGAAGCTTTCTTT
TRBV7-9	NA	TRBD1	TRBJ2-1	CASSSDRGLGEQFF	TGTGCCAGCAGCTCGGACAGGGGGCTGGGTGAGCAGTTCTTC
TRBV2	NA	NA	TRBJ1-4	CASSVQGDNEKLFF	TGTGCCAGCAGTGTGCAGGGAGATAATGAAAAACTGTTTTTT
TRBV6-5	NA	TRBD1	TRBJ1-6	CASSYSAGTGNSPLHF	TGTGCCAGCAGTTACTCGGCCGGGACAGGGAATTCACCCCTCCACTTT
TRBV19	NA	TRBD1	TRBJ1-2	CASGSDRGANYGYTF	TGTGCCAGTGGATCGGACAGGGGAGCTAACTATGGCTACACCTTC
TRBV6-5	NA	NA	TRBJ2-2	CASSYSKLHRELFF	TGTGCCAGCAGTTACTCCAAACTTCATCGGGAGCTGTTTTTT
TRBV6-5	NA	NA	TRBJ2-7	CASRAQGGGLYEQYF	TGTGCCAGCAGGGCCCAGGGGGGGGGCCTCTACGAGCAGTACTTC
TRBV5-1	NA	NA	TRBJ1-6	CASSLGGDSPLHF	TGCGCCAGCAGCTTGGGTGGGGATTCACCCCTCCACTTT
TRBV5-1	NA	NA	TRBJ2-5	CASSLAPVQKETQYF	TGCGCCAGCAGCTTGGCCCCGGTACAGAAAGAGACCCAGTACTTC
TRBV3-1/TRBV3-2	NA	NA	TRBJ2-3	CASSRRDTQYF	TGTGCCAGCAGCCGCCGGGATACGCAGTATTTT
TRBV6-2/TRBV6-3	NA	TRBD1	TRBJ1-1	CASSYPPRTGMNTEAFF	TGTGCCAGCAGTTACCCCCCCAGGACAGGTATGAACACTGAAGCTTTCTTT
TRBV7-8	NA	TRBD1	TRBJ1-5	CASSLGQGNQPQHF	TGTGCCAGCAGCCTCGGACAGGGGAATCAGCCCCAGCATTTT
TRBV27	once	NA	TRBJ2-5	CATSSSLQETQYF	TGTGCCACGAGCTCGAGCCTCCAAGAGACCCAGTACTTC
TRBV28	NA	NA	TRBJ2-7	CASSLGYRRDNYEQYF	TGTGCCAGCAGTTTAGGGTATCGCAGGGACAACTACGAGCAGTACTTC
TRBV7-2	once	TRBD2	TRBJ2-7	CASSLEAGGAYEQYF	TGTGCCAGCAGCTTAGAAGCGGGGGGCGCCTACGAGCAGTACTTC
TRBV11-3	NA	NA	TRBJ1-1	CASSFSESEAFF	TGTGCCAGCAGCTTTTCAGAGAGTGAAGCTTTCTTT
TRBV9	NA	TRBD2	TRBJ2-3	CASSVLAGDLDTQYF	TGTGCCAGCAGCGTACTAGCGGGGGATCTTGATACGCAGTATTTT
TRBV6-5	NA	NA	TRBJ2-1	CAVLLGSEQFF	TGTGCCGTTCTTCTGGGGAGTGAGCAGTTCTTC
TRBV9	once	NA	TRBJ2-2	CASSVSSGAGELFF	TGTGCCAGCAGCGTAAGCTCGGGGGCCGGGGAGCTGTTTTTT
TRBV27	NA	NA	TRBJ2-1	CASSLRFPHNEQFF	TGTGCCAGCAGTCTCAGGTTCCCCCACAATGAGCAGTTCTTC
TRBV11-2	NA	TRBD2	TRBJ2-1	CASSFAGGASSYNEQFF	TGTGCCAGCAGCTTTGCCGGGGGGGCTAGCTCCTACAATGAGCAGTTCTTC
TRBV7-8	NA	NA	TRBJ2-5	CASSRGRGAQETQYF	TGTGCCAGCAGCAGAGGGAGAGGGGCCCAAGAGACCCAGTACTTC
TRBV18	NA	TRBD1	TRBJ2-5	CASSPRDREETQYF	TGTGCCAGCTCACCACGGGACAGAGAAGAGACCCAGTACTTC
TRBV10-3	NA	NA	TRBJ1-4	CAISEQQRNEKLFF	TGTGCCATCAGTGAGCAACAGAGAAATGAAAAACTGTTTTTT
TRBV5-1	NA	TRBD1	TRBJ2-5	CASSTQGQNIGETQYF	TGCGCCAGCAGCACCCAGGGACAGAACATCGGAGAGACCCAGTACTTC
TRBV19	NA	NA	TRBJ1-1	CASRTLSGAGTEAFF	TGTGCCAGTAGGACTCTGTCAGGGGCAGGGACTGAAGCTTTCTTT
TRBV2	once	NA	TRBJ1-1	CASSEAPGLNTEAFF	TGTGCCAGCAGTGAAGCTCCGGGACTGAACACTGAAGCTTTCTTT
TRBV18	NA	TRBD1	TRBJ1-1	CASSEQTGGLNTEAFF	TGTGCCAGCTCAGAGCAAACAGGGGGCCTGAACACTGAAGCTTTCTTT
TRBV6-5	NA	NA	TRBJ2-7	CAINDLAGYEQYF	TGTGCCATTAACGACCTAGCCGGCTACGAGCAGTACTTC
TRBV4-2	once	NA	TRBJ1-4	CASSQYREEGEKLFF	TGTGCCAGCAGCCAGTACAGGGAGGAAGGAGAAAAACTGTTTTTT
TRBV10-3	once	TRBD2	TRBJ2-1	CAISEGSPRTSGYNEQFF	TGTGCCATCAGTGAAGGATCCCCAAGAACTAGCGGTTACAATGAGCAGTTCTTC
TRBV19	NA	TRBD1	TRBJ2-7	CASSIPGQAYEQYF	TGTGCCAGTAGCATTCCGGGACAGGCCTACGAGCAGTACTTC
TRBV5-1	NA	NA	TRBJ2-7	CASSLAVNYEQYF	TGCGCCAGCAGCTTGGCCGTAAACTACGAGCAGTACTTC
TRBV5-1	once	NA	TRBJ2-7	CASSLAGGAYEQYF	TGCGCCAGCAGCTTGGCCGGAGGGGCGTACGAGCAGTACTTC
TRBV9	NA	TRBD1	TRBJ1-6	CASSVGGQSSYNSPLHF	TGTGCCAGCAGCGTAGGGGGACAGAGCTCCTATAATTCACCCCTCCACTTT
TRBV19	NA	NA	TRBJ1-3	CASSPGPLLSSGNTIYF	TGTGCCAGTAGTCCGGGACCACTTCTGAGCTCTGGAAACACCATATATTTT
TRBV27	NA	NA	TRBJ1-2	CASSPGGSNGGYGYTF	TGTGCCAGCAGTCCGGGCGGCAGCAACGGGGGCTATGGCTACACCTTC
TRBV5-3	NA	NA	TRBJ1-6	CARSPIDLLHF	TGTGCCAGAAGCCCGATCGATCTCCTCCACTTT
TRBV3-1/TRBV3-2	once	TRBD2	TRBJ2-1	CASSQVGLAGGNEQFF	TGTGCCAGCAGCCAAGTTGGGCTAGCGGGGGGGAATGAGCAGTTCTTC